The TCR beta chain under discussion was sequenced for a study of T cells in women clearing cervical HPV infection. Whole-study findings and limits: Repertoire richness, not evenness, was significantly elevated in CIN3+ cases versus controls. Controls had more TRBV6-7 (0.16%) than cases (roughly 0.11%). Richness differences could reflect unmeasured T-cell content per sample.

V was shortened by 2 bases and J by 0 bases, with 7 bases between the two germline ends. CDR1 SGHTA and CDR2 FQGNSA come from the germline V gene. The CDR3 length is 14 residues. Genomic DNA, averaging roughly 1,200 ng per sample, yielded TCR beta CDR3 via immunoSEQ. Repertoires were generated with immunoSEQ multiplex PCR, while TCRdb's copy carries only in-frame clones and drops some. This sample lists under 50,000 clones; its ten largest clones have 6.4%. Of note for this clone: What it binds is not known. The CDR3 goes on 3 residues after the read ends, and that part is filled in from the germline J gene.

The specimen sequenced was blood buffy coat. The V gene is TRBV7-2, the J gene TRBJ1-2; no definite D call. The TCR sequence derives from a woman between 18 and 70 years old with a cervical HPV16 infection that either progressed to CIN3+ or cleared (not recorded which). The sequenced part of the CDR3 DNA is TGTGCCAGCAGCTTACGGGGAGCTAACTATGGC. Residues: CASSLRGANYG. The entire CDR3 reads CASSLRGANYGYTF. The variable domain in full, with the rest retrieved from reference TRBV7-2 and TRBJ1-2, is GAGVSQSPSNKVTEKGKDVELRCDPISGHTALYWYRQSLGQGLEFLIYFQGNSAPDKSGLPSDRFSAERTGGSVSTLTIQRTQQEDSAVYLCASSLRGANYGYTFGSGTRLTVV.